Here is one TCR beta chain with its context. What it binds is unknown. This sample is drawn from a study of cytomegalovirus exposure and HLA in healthy donors. Notes on the study in general: Some TCR beta chains (more than 150 of them) were listed as cytomegalovirus-associated. Earlier findings revealed that most TCR beta V segments proved productive either about 87% or about 30% of the time. With high specificity and sensitivity, the classifier reportedly diagnosed cytomegalovirus status.

Primers included in the PCR were 60 Vbeta and 13 Jbeta primers. Sequenced by immunoSEQ multiplex PCR; TCRdb stores in-frame clones only, minus some. The table has hundreds of thousands of clones, roughly 83% seen once. The origin of this receptor is a boy between 2 and 10 years old in good health and CMV-seronegative. Sequences were obtained from PBMCs.

The CDR3 DNA reads TGTGCCAGCTCGCGTAGAGGTGTGACTGCGTATAATTCACCCCTCCACTTT. Protein sequence: CASSRRGVTAYNSPLHF. The gene calls are TRBV9 and TRBJ1-6; D not resolved. The germline V and J ends were trimmed by 7 bases and 4 bases, with 21 bases remaining between them. The CDR3 runs 17 residues. Germline CDR1 and CDR2: SGDLS and YYNGEE.